The source of this T cell receptor beta chain is a study of CD8 T cells in ankylosing spondylitis. General study findings and limits: Disease-linked clones proved CD8+ and comparatively uncommon in peripheral blood. In reactive arthritis synovial fluid and blood, some motif variants had been reported before. It appeared that ankylosing spondylitis blood was characterized by a TCR beta motif of several highly homologous variants. It was reported that disease-linked clones were significantly enriched in matched ankylosing spondylitis synovial fluid.

Using quantitative 5'-RACE with molecular barcodes, the authors made TCR beta libraries. TCRdb fed the 5' RACE reads into MiXCR, producing one record per CDR3 protein. The repertoire holds a few hundred thousand distinct CDR3 sequences, more than 9.5% seen once, with almost 7% in the top ten. Germline CDR1 is LNHDA and CDR2 is SQIVND (reference sequence). The CDR3 has 13 amino acids. V was cut by 3 bases and J by 5 bases, with 8 bases left in between. A word on this clonotype: What it binds is unknown.

The specimen sequenced was blood, either unsorted or a sorted T cell fraction (not recorded which). The genes are TRBV19 and TRBJ1-5; D is undetermined. This TCR came from a male donor with ankylosing spondylitis. The DNA of the CDR3 is TGTGCCAGTAGTATTCAGTCCGATCAGCCCCAGCATTTT. It is translated as CASSIQSDQPQHF.